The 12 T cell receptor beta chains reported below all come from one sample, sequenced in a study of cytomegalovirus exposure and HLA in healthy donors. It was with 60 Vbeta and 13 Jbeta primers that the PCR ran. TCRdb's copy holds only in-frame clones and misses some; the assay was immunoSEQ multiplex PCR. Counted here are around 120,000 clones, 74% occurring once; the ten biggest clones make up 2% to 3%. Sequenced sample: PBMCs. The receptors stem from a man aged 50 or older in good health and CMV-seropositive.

The CDR3 nucleotides read TGTGCCAGCAGCGTAGGACTAGCGGTGGTCTACGAGCAGTACTTC. Translation gives CASSVGLAVVYEQYF. The rearrangement links TRBV9 to TRBJ2-7, with 9 positions matching TRBD2. The germline CDR1 and CDR2 sequences are SGDLS and YYNGEE. This CDR3 is 15 amino acids long. The ends lost 0 bases at V and 3 bases at J; junction bases unmatched: 4.

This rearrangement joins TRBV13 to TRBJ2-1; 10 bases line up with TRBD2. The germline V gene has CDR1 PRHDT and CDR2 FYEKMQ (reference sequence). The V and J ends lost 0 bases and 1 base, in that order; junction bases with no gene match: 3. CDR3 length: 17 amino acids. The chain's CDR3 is CASSLGASGSSYNEQFF. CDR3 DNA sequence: TGTGCCAGCAGCTTAGGGGCTAGCGGGAGTTCCTACAATGAGCAGTTCTTC.

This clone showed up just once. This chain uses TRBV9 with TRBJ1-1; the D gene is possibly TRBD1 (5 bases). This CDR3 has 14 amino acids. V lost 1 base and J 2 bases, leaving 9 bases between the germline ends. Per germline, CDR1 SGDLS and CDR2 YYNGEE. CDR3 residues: CASSVWQGNTEAFF. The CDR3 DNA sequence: TGTGCCAGCAGCGTATGGCAGGGAAACACTGAAGCTTTCTTT.

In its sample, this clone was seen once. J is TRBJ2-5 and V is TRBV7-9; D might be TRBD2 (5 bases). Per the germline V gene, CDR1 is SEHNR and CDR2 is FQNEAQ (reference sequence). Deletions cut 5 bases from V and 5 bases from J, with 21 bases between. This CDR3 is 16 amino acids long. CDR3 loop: CASSPRWALTGETQYF. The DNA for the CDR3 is TGTGCCAGCAGCCCCCGGTGGGCCCTTACGGGGGAGACCCAGTACTTC.

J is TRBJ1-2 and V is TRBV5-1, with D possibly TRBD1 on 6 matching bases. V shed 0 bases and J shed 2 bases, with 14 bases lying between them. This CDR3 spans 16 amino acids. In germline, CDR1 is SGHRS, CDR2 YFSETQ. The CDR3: CASSLGTDPTNYGYTF. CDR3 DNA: TGCGCCAGCAGCTTGGGGACAGATCCAACGAACTATGGCTACACCTTC.

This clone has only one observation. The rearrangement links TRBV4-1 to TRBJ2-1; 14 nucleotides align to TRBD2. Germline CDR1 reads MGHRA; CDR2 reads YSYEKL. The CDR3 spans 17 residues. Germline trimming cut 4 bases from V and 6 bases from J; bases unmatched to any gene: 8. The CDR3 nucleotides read TGCGCCAGCAGCCCCTTGGCGACTAGCGGGGGGGCCAATGAGCAGTTCTTC. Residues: CASSPLATSGGANEQFF.

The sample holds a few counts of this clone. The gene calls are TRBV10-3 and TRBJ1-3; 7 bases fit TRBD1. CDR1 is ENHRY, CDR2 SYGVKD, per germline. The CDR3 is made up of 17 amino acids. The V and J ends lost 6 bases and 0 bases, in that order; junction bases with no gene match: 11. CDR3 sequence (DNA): TGTGCCATCAGATTCCCCGAGCGACAGGGCTCTGGAAACACCATATATTTT. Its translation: CAIRFPERQGSGNTIYF.

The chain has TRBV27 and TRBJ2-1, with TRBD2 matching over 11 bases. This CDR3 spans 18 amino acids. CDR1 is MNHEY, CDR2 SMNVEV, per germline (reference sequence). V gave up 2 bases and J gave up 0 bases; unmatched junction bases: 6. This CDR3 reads CASSLRLAGGRSYNEQFF. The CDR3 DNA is TGTGCCAGCAGTTTAAGGCTAGCGGGGGGCCGCTCCTACAATGAGCAGTTCTTC.

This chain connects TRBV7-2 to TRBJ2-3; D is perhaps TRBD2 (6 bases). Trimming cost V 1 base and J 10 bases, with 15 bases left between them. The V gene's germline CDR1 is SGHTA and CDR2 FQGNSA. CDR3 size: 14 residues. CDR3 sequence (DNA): TGTGCCAGCAGCTTAGTATTTGGCGGGGAGGCGCAGTATTTT. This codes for CASSLVFGGEAQYF.

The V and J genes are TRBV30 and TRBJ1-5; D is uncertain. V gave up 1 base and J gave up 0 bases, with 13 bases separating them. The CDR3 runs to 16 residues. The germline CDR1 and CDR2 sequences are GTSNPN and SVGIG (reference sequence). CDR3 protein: CAWSASNFNSNQPQHF. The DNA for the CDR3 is TGTGCCTGGAGTGCGAGTAATTTCAATAGCAATCAGCCCCAGCATTTT. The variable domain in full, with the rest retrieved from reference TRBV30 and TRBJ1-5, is SQTIHQWPATLVQPVGSPLSLECTVEGTSNPNLYWYRQAAGRGLQLLFYSVGIGQISSEVPQNLSASRPQDRQFILSSKKLLLSDSGFYLCAWSASNFNSNQPQHFGDGTRLSIL.

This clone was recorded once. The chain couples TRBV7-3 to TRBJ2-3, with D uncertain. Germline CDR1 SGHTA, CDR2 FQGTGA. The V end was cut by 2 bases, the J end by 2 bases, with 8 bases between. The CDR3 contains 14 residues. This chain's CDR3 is CASSLVGSTDTQYF. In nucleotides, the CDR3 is TGTGCCAGCAGCTTAGTCGGGTCCACAGATACGCAGTATTTT.

DNA for the CDR3: TGTGCCAGCAGCCCCCGGGGGAACACCTACGAAGCTTTCTTT. This encodes CASSPRGNTYEAFF. The chain recombines TRBV6-1 with TRBJ1-1; D may be TRBD1 (5 bases). Germline lookup yields CDR1 MNHNS and CDR2 SASEGT. Trimming left V 6 bases short and J 8 bases short, with 19 bases between. This CDR3 comprises 14 residues.